Below are 23 T cell receptor beta chains sequenced from a single sample in a study of cytomegalovirus exposure and HLA in healthy donors. Vbeta (60) and Jbeta (13) primers were used in the PCR. Clones were sequenced by immunoSEQ multiplex PCR, and TCRdb holds only the in-frame ones, with some missing. The sample lists about 150,000 clones; approximately 80% were seen once. Sequenced material: PBMCs. These receptors were taken from a woman between 40 and 50 years old in good health and CMV-seronegative.

This chain connects TRBV15 to TRBJ1-1; TRBD1 matches at 7 bases. Germline CDR1 LNHNV, CDR2 YYDKDF (reference sequence). The junction had 9 bases not matched to a gene; V was cut back by 6 bases and J by 5 bases. The CDR3 is 14 residues long. The CDR3 here is CATRVWSGGTEAFF. In DNA, the CDR3 is TGTGCCACCAGGGTTTGGTCAGGGGGGACTGAAGCTTTCTTT.

The chain is built from TRBV5-5 and TRBJ2-5, with D perhaps matching TRBD1 (6 bases). The CDR3 spans 15 residues. V lost 3 bases to trimming and J lost 0 bases, with 12 bases between them. Looked up from germline, CDR1 is SGHKS and CDR2 is YYEKEE (reference sequence). The CDR3 here is CASSWAGDYQETQYF. The CDR3 DNA reads as TGTGCCAGCAGCTGGGCAGGGGATTACCAAGAGACCCAGTACTTC.

The chain couples TRBV6-5 to TRBJ2-3; the D gene is possibly TRBD2 (6 bases). There are 15 residues in the CDR3. CDR1 is MNHEY, CDR2 SVGAGI, per germline. The ends were cut back, 0 bases at V and 3 bases at J, with 10 bases in the middle. CDR3: CASSYSAEGTDTQYF. The CDR3 region has the DNA TGTGCCAGCAGTTACTCGGCGGAGGGGACAGATACGCAGTATTTT.

This CDR3 reads CASSLRQGGNNEQFF. The CDR3 DNA reads as TGTGCCAGCAGCTTGCGGCAGGGGGGAAACAATGAGCAGTTCTTC. V is TRBV7-8 and J is TRBJ2-1; D is perhaps TRBD1 (7 bases). Trimming pared 3 bases from V and 5 bases from J, leaving 14 bases between. The V gene's germline CDR1 is SGHVS and CDR2 FQNEAQ. CDR3 length: 15 residues. Filled out from reference TRBV7-8 and TRBJ2-1, the complete variable domain reads GAGVSQSPRYKVAKRGQDVALRCDPISGHVSLFWYQQALGQGPEFLTYFQNEAQLDKSGLPSDRFFAERPEGSVSTLKIQRTQQEDSAVYLCASSLRQGGNNEQFFGPGTRLTVL.

The chain combines TRBV14 with TRBJ2-7, with unresolved D. This CDR3 is built from 12 residues. CDR1 is SGHDN and CDR2 is FVKESK in the germline V gene. Between the trimmed V and J ends, which lost 0 bases and 10 bases, there was a span of 10 bases. The CDR3 DNA sequence: TGTGCCAGCAGCCAAGATGGGCCTGCACAGTACTTC. Its protein is CASSQDGPAQYF.

This clone has a handful of counts. The V call is TRBV5-1, the J call TRBJ1-5; D is possibly TRBD1 (5 bases). Trimming removed 5 bases from V and 0 bases from J, with 9 bases in between. Per germline, CDR1 SGHRS and CDR2 YFSETQ. The CDR3 has 14 amino acids. CDR3: CASSPQGSNQPQHF. CDR3 DNA: TGCGCCAGCAGTCCTCAGGGTAGCAATCAGCCCCAGCATTTT. The full variable domain, completed using reference TRBV5-1 and TRBJ1-5, is KAGVTQTPRYLIKTRGQQVTLSCSPISGHRSVSWYQQTPGQGLQFLFEYFSETQRNKGNFPGRFSGRQFSNSRSEMNVSTLELGDSALYLCASSPQGSNQPQHFGDGTRLSIL.

Turning to this clone: This sample includes further DNA sequences coding for the same CDR3. The V call is TRBV28, the J call TRBJ2-7; D unresolved. From germline, CDR1 is MDHEN and CDR2 SYDVKM. V lost 2 bases and J 2 bases, leaving 4 bases between the germline ends. The CDR3 loop spans 12 amino acids. CDR3 protein: CASSLDTYEQYF. CDR3 DNA sequence: TGTGCCAGCAGTTTAGACACCTACGAGCAGTACTTC.

The chain joins TRBV5-6 to TRBJ2-2, with D maybe TRBD2 (5 bases). This CDR3 is built from 16 residues. V lost 1 base, J lost 5 bases, and 15 bases lay in between. Germline V gives CDR1 SGHDT, CDR2 YYEEEE. The CDR3 bases are TGTGCCAGCAGCTTGTGGATGGATTCGGGGACCGGGGAGCTGTTTTTT. Translation gives CASSLWMDSGTGELFF.

The chain recombines TRBV6-6 with TRBJ1-1; 8 bases fit TRBD1. Unmatched junction bases numbered 8, after V lost 9 bases and J lost 8 bases. This CDR3 has 12 residues. Germline V gene sequence: CDR1 MNHNY, CDR2 SVGAGI (reference sequence). CDR3 nucleotide sequence: TGTGCCAGTCTAAAGACAGGGGTGGAAGCTTTCTTT. This translates into CASLKTGVEAFF.

The chain employs TRBV5-1 and TRBJ2-2, with 8 bases identical to TRBD1. CDR3 size: 15 residues. The germline gives CDR1 SGHRS, CDR2 YFSETQ. V was clipped by 4 bases and J by 6 bases; unmatched bases: 8. The CDR3 bases are TGCGCCAGCAGCCCGATACAGGGGGTATCCGGGGAGCTGTTTTTT. Translating it yields CASSPIQGVSGELFF.

This chain joins TRBV28 and TRBJ1-5, with D unresolved. V shed 2 bases and J shed 3 bases, with 8 bases lying between them. This CDR3 comprises 14 residues. Germline lookup yields CDR1 MDHEN and CDR2 SYDVKM. The chain's CDR3 is CASSLTQVNQPQHF. In nucleotides, the CDR3 is TGTGCCAGCAGTTTAACGCAGGTCAATCAGCCCCAGCATTTT.

This chain links TRBV6-4 with TRBJ1-2; D possibly corresponds to TRBD1 (5 bases). Trimming cost V 6 bases and J 8 bases, with 16 bases left between them. The CDR3 is made up of 13 amino acids. The germline gives CDR1 MRHNA, CDR2 SNTAGT. In nucleotides, the CDR3 is TGTGCCAGCAGCCTACCAGGGATAGGAGGCTACACCTTC. Its translation is CASSLPGIGGYTF.

The gene calls are TRBV6-1 and TRBJ2-1; TRBD1 aligns across 9 bases. The CDR3 has 15 amino acids. Unmatched junction bases numbered 7, after V lost 6 bases and J lost 4 bases. Looked up from germline, CDR1 is MNHNS and CDR2 is SASEGT. CDR3 sequence reads: CASRDGQGPYNEQFF. In nucleotides, the CDR3 is TGTGCCAGCAGAGATGGACAGGGGCCGTACAATGAGCAGTTCTTC.

This chain uses TRBV28 with TRBJ2-7; 7 bases line up with TRBD1. J was trimmed by 6 bases and V by 2 bases; bases with no gene match: 1. Germline V lookup: CDR1 MDHEN, CDR2 SYDVKM. This CDR3 contains 12 residues. CDR3 sequence: CASSLPGGEQYF. In DNA form, the CDR3 reads TGTGCCAGCAGTTTACCAGGGGGCGAGCAGTACTTC.

This chain connects TRBV19 to TRBJ2-3; 10 nucleotides match TRBD2. Germline-derived CDR1 and CDR2 are LNHDA and SQIVND (reference sequence). V shed 1 base and J 3 bases; nucleotides not matched to a gene: 16. The CDR3 has 20 residues. CDR3: CASSIGGMASGRGSTDTQYF. DNA of the CDR3: TGTGCCAGTAGTATAGGAGGGATGGCTAGCGGGAGAGGGAGTACAGATACGCAGTATTTT.

The J gene is TRBJ1-4, the V gene TRBV11-2, with no clear D. CDR1 and CDR2 (germline): SGHAT, FQNNGV. The CDR3 is 14 residues long. The V and J ends lost 10 bases and 0 bases respectively, with 12 bases between them. This chain's CDR3 is CATQPVATNEKLFF. CDR3 sequence (DNA): TGTGCCACCCAACCAGTCGCAACTAATGAAAAACTGTTTTTT.

As for this clone: This CDR3 is missing its conserved last phenylalanine or tryptophan, likely due to a read error. The J gene is TRBJ2-7, the V gene TRBV7-2; 9 positions match TRBD1. CDR3 length: 18 residues. CDR1 and CDR2 from the germline V gene are SGHTA and FQGNSA. V lost 2 bases and J lost 4; bases outside the gene matches: 15. CDR3 DNA sequence: TGTGCCAGCAGCTTAAGGATTACAGGGGGCGTATTGGGATACGAGCAGTACCTC. Amino acid sequence: CASSLRITGGVLGYEQYL.

Only one count was recorded for this clone. The chain recombines TRBV5-1 with TRBJ2-3; the D is unclear. There are 13 residues in the CDR3. V gave up 5 bases and J gave up 2 bases, with 9 bases separating them. CDR1 and CDR2 from the germline V gene are SGHRS and YFSETQ. The CDR3 protein is CASRQEVTDTQYF. CDR3 in DNA: TGCGCCAGCAGACAAGAGGTCACAGATACGCAGTATTTT.

The gene calls are TRBV29-1 and TRBJ2-7; 7 nucleotides agree with TRBD1. With 7 bases clipped from V and 4 bases from J, the junction kept 10 bases outside the gene matches. The CDR3 covers 13 residues. Germline V gene data show CDR1 as SQVTM and CDR2 as ANQGSEA. CDR3 nucleotides: TGCAGCGCTCACTCCGGGACAGAATACGAGCAGTACTTC. Encoded protein: CSAHSGTEYEQYF.

The chain couples TRBV6-1 to TRBJ1-1; a weak D match, TRBD1 (5 bases). In germline, CDR1 is MNHNS, CDR2 SASEGT. V was clipped by 8 bases and J by 0 bases, with 10 bases between them. The CDR3 length is 13 residues. The CDR3 loop is CASGASMNTEAFF. The CDR3 DNA sequence: TGTGCCAGCGGGGCCAGCATGAACACTGAAGCTTTCTTT.

This clone was seen a few times. The chain employs TRBV5-1 and TRBJ1-6, with 11 nucleotides matching TRBD1. The CDR3 has 17 residues. With 4 bases clipped from V and 9 bases from J, the junction kept 12 bases outside the gene matches. Germline CDR1 and CDR2: SGHRS and YFSETQ. The CDR3 DNA reads as TGCGCCAGCAGCCCGAGCGAGGCCGGGACAGGGGGTTCACCCCTCCACTTT. The encoded protein is CASSPSEAGTGGSPLHF.

This rearrangement joins TRBV11-1 to TRBJ2-5; 7 nucleotides line up with TRBD1. The CDR3 length is 14 residues. With 5 bases clipped from V and 3 bases from J, the junction kept 6 bases outside the gene matches. Germline lookup yields CDR1 SGHAT and CDR2 FQDESV (reference sequence). CDR3 sequence: CASSHRQGKETQYF. In DNA form, the CDR3 reads TGTGCCAGCAGCCATCGACAGGGTAAAGAGACCCAGTACTTC.

In the case of this clone: At one of its ends the junction is not consistent with the germline gene, which may arise from a read error. The chain carries TRBV4-1 and TRBJ1-1, with 8 bases matching TRBD1. CDR1 and CDR2 from the germline V gene are MGHRA and YSYEKL. The CDR3 has 15 residues. CDR3 sequence reads: CASSQEGQGNTEAFF. In DNA form, the CDR3 reads TGTGCCAGCAGCCAAGAAGGACAGGGGAACACTGAAGCTTTCTTT.